The source of this T cell receptor beta chain is a study of shared clonotypes between healthy human individuals. Study observations and caveats: Only blood underwent sampling, and tissue repertoires likely differ. Naive subsets generally had larger estimated richness than memory subsets.

Method: immunoSEQ multiplex PCR; TCRdb's copy keeps in-frame clones and lacks some. The sample yields some 2 million clones, around 96% seen once. Comment on this clone: Its antigen is unidentified.

The CDR3 has 14 amino acids. V lost 7 bases and J lost 7, with 22 bases in between. Germline V gene data show CDR1 as SQVTM and CDR2 as ANQGSEA. Naive CD8 cells comprised CD45RO-negative, CCR7-positively selected cells, excluding terminally differentiated effector memory CD45RA+ cells. Input material: naive CD8+ T cells sorted from blood. The source of this sequence is a man between 18 and 29 years old in good health. The V and J genes are TRBV29-1 and TRBJ1-2, with TRBD1 as a possible D gene (6 bases). The CDR3 loop is CSADGAEGGFGYTF. The CDR3 region has the DNA TGCAGCGCGGACGGGGCCGAAGGGGGGTTTGGCTACACCTTC.